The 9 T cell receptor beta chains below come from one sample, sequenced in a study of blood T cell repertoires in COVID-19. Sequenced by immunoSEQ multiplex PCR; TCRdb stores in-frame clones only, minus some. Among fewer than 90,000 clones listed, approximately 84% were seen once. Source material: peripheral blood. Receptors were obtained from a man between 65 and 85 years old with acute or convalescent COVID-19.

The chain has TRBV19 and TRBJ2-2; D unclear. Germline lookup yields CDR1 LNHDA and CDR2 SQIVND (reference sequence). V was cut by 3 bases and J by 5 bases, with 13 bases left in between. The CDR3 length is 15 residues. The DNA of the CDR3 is TGTGCCAGTAGTATTGCCTCGTCCGGTACCGGGGAGCTGTTTTTT. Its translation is CASSIASSGTGELFF.

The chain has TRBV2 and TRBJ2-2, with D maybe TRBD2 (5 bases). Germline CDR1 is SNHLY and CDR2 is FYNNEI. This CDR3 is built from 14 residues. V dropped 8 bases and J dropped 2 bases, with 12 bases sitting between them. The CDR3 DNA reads TGTGCCAGCCGGGGTTATTCTAACACCGGGGAGCTGTTTTTT. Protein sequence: CASRGYSNTGELFF.

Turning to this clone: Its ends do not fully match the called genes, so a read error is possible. CDR3: CASRSFGTHEQYF. CDR3 sequence (DNA): TGTGCTAGCAGATCCTTCGGGACACACGAGCAGTACTTC. This chain uses TRBV7-7 with TRBJ2-7; D is perhaps TRBD1 (6 bases). The CDR3 loop spans 13 amino acids. Germline CDR1 SSHAT, CDR2 FNYEAQ (reference sequence). The full variable domain, completed using reference TRBV7-7 and TRBJ2-7, is GAGVSQSPRYKVTKRGQDVTLRCDPISSHATLYWYQQALGQGPEFLTYFNYEAQPDKSGLPSDRFSAERPEGSISTLTIQRTEQRDSAMYRCASRSFGTHEQYFGPGTRLTVT.

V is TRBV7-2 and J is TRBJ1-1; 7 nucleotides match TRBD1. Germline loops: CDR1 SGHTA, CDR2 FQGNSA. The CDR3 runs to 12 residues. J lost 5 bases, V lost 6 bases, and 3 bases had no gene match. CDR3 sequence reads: CASSSQGTEAFF. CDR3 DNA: TGTGCCAGCAGTTCACAGGGGACTGAAGCTTTCTTT.

The CDR3 coding sequence is TGTGCCAGCTTAAGCGGGGTCTCTAATGAAAAACTGTTTTTT. Residues: CASLSGVSNEKLFF. The J gene is TRBJ1-4, the V gene TRBV2; unclear D gene. Trimming cost V 8 bases and J 3 bases, with 13 bases left between them. This CDR3 comprises 14 residues. CDR1 is SNHLY and CDR2 is FYNNEI in the germline V gene.

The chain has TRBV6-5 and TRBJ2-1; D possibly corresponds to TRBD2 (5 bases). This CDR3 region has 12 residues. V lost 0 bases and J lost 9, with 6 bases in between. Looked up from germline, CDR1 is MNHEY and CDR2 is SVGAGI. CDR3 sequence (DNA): TGTGCCAGCAGTTACTCCGGGGTTGAGCAGTTCTTC. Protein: CASSYSGVEQFF.

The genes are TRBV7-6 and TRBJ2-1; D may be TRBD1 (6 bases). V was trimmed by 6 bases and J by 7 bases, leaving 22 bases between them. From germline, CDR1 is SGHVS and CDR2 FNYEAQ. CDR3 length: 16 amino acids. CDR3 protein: CASSHRVGASSNEQFF. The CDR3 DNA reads TGTGCCAGCAGTCACAGGGTGGGGGCTAGCTCGAATGAGCAGTTCTTC. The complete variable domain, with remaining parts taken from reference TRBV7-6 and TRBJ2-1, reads GAGVSQSPRYKVTKRGQDVALRCDPISGHVSLYWYRQALGQGPEFLTYFNYEAQQDKSGLPNDRFSAERPEGSISTLTIQRTEQRDSAMYRCASSHRVGASSNEQFFGPGTRLTVL.

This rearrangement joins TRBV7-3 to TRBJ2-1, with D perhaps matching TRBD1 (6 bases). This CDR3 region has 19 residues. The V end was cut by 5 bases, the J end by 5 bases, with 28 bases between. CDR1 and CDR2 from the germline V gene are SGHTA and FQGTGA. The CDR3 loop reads CASSPHGLSQGVRDNEQFF. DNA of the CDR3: TGTGCCAGCAGCCCCCACGGGCTATCACAGGGAGTCAGGGACAATGAGCAGTTCTTC.

The CDR3 DNA reads as TGTGCCAGCAGTGAAGCGCTTGGACAGGTCCACCAAGAGACCCAGTACTTC. Protein product: CASSEALGQVHQETQYF. The chain uses TRBV2 and TRBJ2-5, with 7 positions matching TRBD1. CDR1 and CDR2 from the germline V gene are SNHLY and FYNNEI. V lost 0 bases, J lost 0 bases, and 7 bases stayed unmatched. The CDR3 totals 17 residues.